This entry lists 16 T cell receptor beta chains sequenced from one sample in a study of T cell responses to AZD1222 COVID-19 vaccine. Repertoires were generated with immunoSEQ multiplex PCR, while TCRdb's copy carries only in-frame clones and drops some. Here the sample table reports 150,000 or so clones. What was sequenced was peripheral blood. The receptors stem from an adult in good health.

The chain recombines TRBV5-1 with TRBJ1-3; perhaps TRBD1 as D (6 bases). The CDR3 consists of 14 residues. Germline V gives CDR1 SGHRS, CDR2 YFSETQ. V shed 3 bases and J shed 2 bases, with 9 bases lying between them. DNA of the CDR3: TGCGCCAGCAGCTCAGGGGCAGCTGGAAACACCATATATTTT. Amino acid sequence: CASSSGAAGNTIYF.

The V gene is TRBV10-3, the J gene TRBJ1-2; possible D gene TRBD1, 6 bases. The length of the CDR3 is 16 residues. Trimming cost V 4 bases and J 2 bases, with 17 bases left between them. CDR1 is ENHRY, CDR2 SYGVKD, per germline. The CDR3 region is CAISGQGRLGNYGYTF. Here the CDR3 DNA reads TGTGCCATCAGTGGGCAGGGGCGGTTGGGCAACTATGGCTACACCTTC.

The rearrangement joins TRBV5-1 to TRBJ1-4; 7 nucleotides line up with TRBD1. The CDR3 runs to 16 residues. Germline values: CDR1 SGHRS, CDR2 YFSETQ. V lost 0 bases and J lost 4; bases outside the gene matches: 6. CDR3: CASSLVGTAFNEKLFF. The CDR3 nucleotides are TGCGCCAGCAGCTTGGTCGGGACAGCCTTTAATGAAAAACTGTTTTTT.

The chain has TRBV7-7 and TRBJ2-2; 8 nucleotides align to TRBD1. The CDR3 is 16 residues long. After removal of 5 bases from V and 4 bases from J, the junction contained 9 bases not matched to a gene. In germline, CDR1 is SSHAT, CDR2 FNYEAQ (reference sequence). CDR3 in amino acids: CASSPLRGRRTGELFF. The DNA of the CDR3 is TGTGCCAGCAGCCCCCTCAGGGGGCGTCGCACCGGGGAGCTGTTTTTT. The complete variable domain, with remaining parts taken from reference TRBV7-7 and TRBJ2-2, reads GAGVSQSPRYKVTKRGQDVTLRCDPISSHATLYWYQQALGQGPEFLTYFNYEAQPDKSGLPSDRFSAERPEGSISTLTIQRTEQRDSAMYRCASSPLRGRRTGELFFGEGSRLTVL.

The chain couples TRBV4-2 to TRBJ2-3, with 16 bases lining up with TRBD2. Germline assignment: CDR1 LGHNA and CDR2 YNFKEQ. The CDR3 covers 19 residues. With 0 bases clipped from V and 4 bases from J, the junction kept 7 bases outside the gene matches. The CDR3: CASSQELTGTSGGADTQYF. CDR3 sequence (DNA): TGTGCCAGCAGCCAAGAGTTGACTGGGACTAGCGGGGGGGCAGATACGCAGTATTTT.

This CDR3 reads CATGGAGATYYGYTF. CDR3 nucleotides: TGTGCCACAGGCGGAGCAGGGGCAACCTATTATGGCTACACCTTC. This sequence joins TRBV28 and TRBJ1-2; D is perhaps TRBD1 (6 bases). CDR3 size: 15 residues. Germline V gene lookup returns CDR1 MDHEN and CDR2 SYDVKM. V shed 10 bases and J shed 5 bases, with 23 bases lying between them.

The J gene is TRBJ1-4, the V gene TRBV7-9; 8 positions agree with TRBD1. CDR1 and CDR2 from the germline V gene are SEHNR and FQNEAQ (reference sequence). The CDR3 is made up of 15 amino acids. J was trimmed by 8 bases and V by 5 bases; bases with no gene match: 10. This chain's CDR3 is CASSVPGQGLEKLFF. CDR3 coding DNA: TGTGCCAGCAGCGTCCCAGGACAGGGCCTCGAAAAACTGTTTTTT.

The chain is built from TRBV7-9 and TRBJ1-6; D might be TRBD1 (6 bases). Trimming removed 2 bases at V and 7 bases at J, with 21 bases between. Germline CDR1 and CDR2: SEHNR and FQNEAQ (reference sequence). This CDR3 comprises 18 residues. As DNA, the CDR3 is TGTGCCAGCAGCTTACCAGGGCCGTGGGGGACACCAAATTCACCCCTCCACTTT. It encodes CASSLPGPWGTPNSPLHF.

The chain combines TRBV7-2 with TRBJ2-2, with D perhaps TRBD1 (6 bases). This CDR3 comprises 15 residues. Trimming took off 4 bases at V and 5 bases at J, with 14 bases between the two ends. CDR1 and CDR2 from the germline V gene are SGHTA and FQGNSA. The CDR3: CASSSTGRETGELFF. Written as DNA, the CDR3 is TGTGCCAGCAGCTCGACAGGTCGAGAGACCGGGGAGCTGTTTTTT.

The chain employs TRBV27 and TRBJ2-7; D not resolved. The CDR3 is made up of 16 amino acids. The ends were cut back, 4 bases at V and 5 bases at J, with 21 bases in the middle. CDR1 and CDR2 (germline): MNHEY, SMNVEV (reference sequence). This chain's CDR3 is CASSSIHTGGIDEQYF. The DNA of the CDR3 is TGTGCCAGCAGTTCTATTCACACCGGCGGCATCGACGAGCAGTACTTC.

About this clone itself: Other DNA sequences in the same sample also yield this CDR3. The chain uses TRBV6-5 and TRBJ1-2, with D possibly being TRBD1 (6 bases). Looked up from germline, CDR1 is MNHEY and CDR2 is SVGAGI. V lost 0 bases and J lost 4, with 9 bases in between. The CDR3 totals 14 residues. The CDR3 loop reads CASSYSGGSYGYTF. The DNA of the CDR3 is TGTGCCAGCAGTTACTCGGGGGGCAGCTATGGCTACACCTTC.

The chain employs TRBV12-3 or TRBV12-4 and TRBJ1-1; a weak D match, TRBD1 (5 bases). This CDR3 contains 13 residues. Trimming took off 6 bases at V and 4 bases at J, with 12 bases between the two ends. This CDR3 is CASSVGGGTEAFF. CDR3 DNA sequence: TGTGCCAGCAGCGTGGGGGGTGGCACTGAAGCTTTCTTT.

The chain carries TRBV28 and TRBJ1-5, with D perhaps TRBD1 (5 bases). The germline gives CDR1 MDHEN, CDR2 SYDVKM. V dropped 6 bases and J dropped 6 bases, with 21 bases sitting between them. This CDR3 contains 16 residues. CDR3 coding DNA: TGTGCCAGCAGCCCCCCGGGGGAAGGGATGGTTCAGCCCCAGCATTTT. This encodes CASSPPGEGMVQPQHF.

The chain recombines TRBV3-1 (or the pseudogene TRBV3-2) with TRBJ2-7, with no clear D. This CDR3 has 13 residues. V shed 7 bases and J shed 3 bases, with 13 bases lying between them. Germline CDR1 and CDR2: LGHDT and YNNKEL (reference sequence). The DNA for the CDR3 is TGTGCCAGCACATCCATGGGTATCTACGAGCAGTACTTC. Protein product: CASTSMGIYEQYF.

The rearrangement uses TRBV6-6 and TRBJ1-2; unclear D gene. Germline-derived CDR1 and CDR2 are MNHNY and SVGAGI (reference sequence). V gave up 4 bases and J gave up 2 bases, with 8 bases separating them. The CDR3 sequence is 13 residues long. The CDR3 sequence: CASSSRINYGYTF. CDR3 DNA sequence: TGTGCCAGCAGTTCGCGGATCAACTATGGCTACACCTTC.

The CDR3 here is CASSEEEVNTEAFF. The CDR3 DNA sequence: TGTGCCAGCAGCGAGGAGGAGGTGAACACTGAAGCTTTCTTT. The V and J genes are TRBV5-8 and TRBJ1-1; no firm D call. The CDR3 spans 14 residues. CDR1 SGHTS and CDR2 YDEGEE come from the germline V gene. Between the trimmed V and J ends, which lost 4 bases and 0 bases, there was a span of 10 bases.